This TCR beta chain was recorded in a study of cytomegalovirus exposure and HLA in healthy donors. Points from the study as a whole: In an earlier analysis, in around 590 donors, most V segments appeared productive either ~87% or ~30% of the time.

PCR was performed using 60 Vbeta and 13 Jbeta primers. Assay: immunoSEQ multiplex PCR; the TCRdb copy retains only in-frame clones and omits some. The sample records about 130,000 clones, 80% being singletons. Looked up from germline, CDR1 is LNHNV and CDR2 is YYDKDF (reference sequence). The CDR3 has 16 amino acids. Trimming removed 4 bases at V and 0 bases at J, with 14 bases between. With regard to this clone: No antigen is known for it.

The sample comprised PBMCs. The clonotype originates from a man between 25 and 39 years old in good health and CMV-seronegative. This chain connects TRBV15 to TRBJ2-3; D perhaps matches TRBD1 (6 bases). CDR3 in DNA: TGTGCCACCAGCATCTCAAAGGGGGTTAGCACAGATACGCAGTATTTT. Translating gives CATSISKGVSTDTQYF.